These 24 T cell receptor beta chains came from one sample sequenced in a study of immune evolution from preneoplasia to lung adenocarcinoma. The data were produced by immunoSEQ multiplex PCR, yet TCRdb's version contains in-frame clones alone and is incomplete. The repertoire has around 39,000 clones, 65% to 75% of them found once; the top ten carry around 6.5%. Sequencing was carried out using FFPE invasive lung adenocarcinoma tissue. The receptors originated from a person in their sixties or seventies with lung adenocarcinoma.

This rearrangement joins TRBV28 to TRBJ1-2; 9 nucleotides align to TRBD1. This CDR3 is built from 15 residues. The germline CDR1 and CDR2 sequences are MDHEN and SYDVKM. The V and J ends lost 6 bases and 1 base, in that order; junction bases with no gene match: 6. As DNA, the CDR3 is TGTGCCAGCAGGGCGGAGGGACAGGGTAACTATGGCTACACCTTC. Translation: CASRAEGQGNYGYTF.

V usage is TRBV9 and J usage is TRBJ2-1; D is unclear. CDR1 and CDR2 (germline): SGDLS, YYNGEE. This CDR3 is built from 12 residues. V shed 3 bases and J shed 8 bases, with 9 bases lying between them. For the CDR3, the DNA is TGTGCCAGCAGCGCTTCGCTCGATGAGCAGTTCTTC. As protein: CASSASLDEQFF. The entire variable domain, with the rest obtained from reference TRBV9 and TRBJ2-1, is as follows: DSGVTQTPKHLITATGQRVTLRCSPRSGDLSVYWYQQSLDQGLQFLIQYYNGEERAKGNILERFSAQQFPDLHSELNLSSLELGDSALYFCASSASLDEQFFGPGTRLTVL.

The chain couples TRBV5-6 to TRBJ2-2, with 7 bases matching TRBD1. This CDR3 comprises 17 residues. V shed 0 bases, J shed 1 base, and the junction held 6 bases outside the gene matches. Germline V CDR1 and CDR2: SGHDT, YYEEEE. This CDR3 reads CASSLVLTGKNTGELFF. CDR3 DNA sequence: TGTGCCAGCAGCTTGGTTCTGACAGGGAAGAACACCGGGGAGCTGTTTTTT.

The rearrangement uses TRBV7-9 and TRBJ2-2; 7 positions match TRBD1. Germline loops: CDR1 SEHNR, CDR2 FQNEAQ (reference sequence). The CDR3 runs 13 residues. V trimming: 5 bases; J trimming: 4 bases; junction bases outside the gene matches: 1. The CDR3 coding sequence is TGTGCCAGCAGCGACAGGGCCACCGGGGAGCTGTTTTTT. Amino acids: CASSDRATGELFF.

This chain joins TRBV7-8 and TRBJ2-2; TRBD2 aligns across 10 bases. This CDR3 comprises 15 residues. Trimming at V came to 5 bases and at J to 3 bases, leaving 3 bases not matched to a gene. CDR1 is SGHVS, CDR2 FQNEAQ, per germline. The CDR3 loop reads CASSETSGDTGELFF. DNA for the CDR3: TGTGCCAGCAGCGAAACTAGCGGGGACACCGGGGAGCTGTTTTTT.

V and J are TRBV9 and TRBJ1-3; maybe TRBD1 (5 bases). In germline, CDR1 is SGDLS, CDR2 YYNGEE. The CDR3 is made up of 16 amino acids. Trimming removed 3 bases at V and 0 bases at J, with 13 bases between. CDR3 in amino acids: CASSEGFVASGNTIYF. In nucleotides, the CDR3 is TGTGCCAGCAGCGAGGGGTTTGTGGCCTCTGGAAACACCATATATTTT.

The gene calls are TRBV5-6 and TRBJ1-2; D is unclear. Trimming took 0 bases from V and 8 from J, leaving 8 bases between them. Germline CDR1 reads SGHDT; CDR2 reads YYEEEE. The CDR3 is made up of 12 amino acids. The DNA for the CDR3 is TGTGCCAGCAGCTTGGTGGATGTGGGCTACACCTTC. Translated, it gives CASSLVDVGYTF. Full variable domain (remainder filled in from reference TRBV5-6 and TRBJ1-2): DAGVTQSPTHLIKTRGQQVTLRCSPKSGHDTVSWYQQALGQGPQFIFQYYEEEERQRGNFPDRFSGHQFPNYSSELNVNALLLGDSALYLCASSLVDVGYTFGSGTRLTVV.

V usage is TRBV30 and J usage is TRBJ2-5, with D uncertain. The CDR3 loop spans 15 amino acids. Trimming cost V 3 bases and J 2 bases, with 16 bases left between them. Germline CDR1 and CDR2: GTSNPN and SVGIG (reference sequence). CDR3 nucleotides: TGTGCCTGGAGGGAAGGTCTTTACCAACAAGAGACCCAGTACTTC. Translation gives CAWREGLYQQETQYF.

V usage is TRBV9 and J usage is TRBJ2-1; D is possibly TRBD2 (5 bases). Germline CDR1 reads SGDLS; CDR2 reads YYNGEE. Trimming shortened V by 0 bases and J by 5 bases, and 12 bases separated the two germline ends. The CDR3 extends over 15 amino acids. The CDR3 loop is CASSVGGRLHNEQFF. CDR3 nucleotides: TGTGCCAGCAGCGTAGGAGGGCGCCTCCACAATGAGCAGTTCTTC.

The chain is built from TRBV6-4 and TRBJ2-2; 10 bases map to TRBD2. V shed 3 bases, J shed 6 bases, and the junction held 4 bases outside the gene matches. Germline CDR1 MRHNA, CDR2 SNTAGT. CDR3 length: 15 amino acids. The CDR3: CASSDVAGGPGELFF. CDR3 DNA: TGTGCCAGCAGTGATGTAGCGGGAGGCCCCGGGGAGCTGTTTTTT.

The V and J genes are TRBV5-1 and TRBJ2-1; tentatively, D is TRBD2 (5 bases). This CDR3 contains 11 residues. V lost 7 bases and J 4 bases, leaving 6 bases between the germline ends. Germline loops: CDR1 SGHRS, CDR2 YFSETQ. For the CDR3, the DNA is TGCGCCAGCCGGACTTACAATGAGCAGTTCTTC. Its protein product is CASRTYNEQFF. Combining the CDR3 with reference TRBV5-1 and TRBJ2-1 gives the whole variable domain KAGVTQTPRYLIKTRGQQVTLSCSPISGHRSVSWYQQTPGQGLQFLFEYFSETQRNKGNFPGRFSGRQFSNSRSEMNVSTLELGDSALYLCASRTYNEQFFGPGTRLTVL.

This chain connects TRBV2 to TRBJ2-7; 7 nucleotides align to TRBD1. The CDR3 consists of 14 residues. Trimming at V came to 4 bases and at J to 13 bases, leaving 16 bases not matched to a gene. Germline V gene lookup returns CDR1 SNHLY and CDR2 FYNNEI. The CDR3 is CASSAQKGQTRNYF. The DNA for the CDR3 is TGTGCCAGCAGTGCACAGAAGGGACAGACGAGGAACTACTTC.

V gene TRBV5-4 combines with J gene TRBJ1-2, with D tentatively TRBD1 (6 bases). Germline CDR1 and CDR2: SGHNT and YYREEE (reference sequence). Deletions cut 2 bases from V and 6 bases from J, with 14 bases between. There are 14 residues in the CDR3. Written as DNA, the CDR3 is TGTGCCAGCAGCTTACAGGGCAGGGCAGATGGCTACACCTTC. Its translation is CASSLQGRADGYTF.

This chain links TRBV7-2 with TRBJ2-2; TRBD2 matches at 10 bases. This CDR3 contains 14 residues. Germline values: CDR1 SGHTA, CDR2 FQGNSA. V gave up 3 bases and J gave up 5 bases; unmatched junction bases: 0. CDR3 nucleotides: TGTGCCAGCAGCTTTAGCGGGAGGACCGGGGAGCTGTTTTTT. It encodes CASSFSGRTGELFF.

The CDR3 DNA reads TGTGCCAGCAGTGAGATGGTTGCGCCCGGGGAGCTGTTTTTT. This encodes CASSEMVAPGELFF. The chain combines TRBV2 with TRBJ2-2; no reliable D call. The ends were cut back, 3 bases at V and 6 bases at J, with 11 bases in the middle. CDR1 and CDR2 (germline): SNHLY, FYNNEI. The length of the CDR3 is 14 residues.

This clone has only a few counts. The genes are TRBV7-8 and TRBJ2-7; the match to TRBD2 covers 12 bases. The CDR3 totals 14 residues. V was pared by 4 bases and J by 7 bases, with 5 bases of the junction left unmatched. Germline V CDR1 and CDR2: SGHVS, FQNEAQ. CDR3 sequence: CASSSTSGSREQYF. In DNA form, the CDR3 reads TGTGCCAGCAGCTCGACTAGCGGGAGTCGTGAGCAGTACTTC.

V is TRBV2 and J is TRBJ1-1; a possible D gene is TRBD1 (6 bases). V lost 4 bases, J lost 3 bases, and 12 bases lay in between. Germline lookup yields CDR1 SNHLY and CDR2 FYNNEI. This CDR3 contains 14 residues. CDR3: CASSAEGEYTEAFF. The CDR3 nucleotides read TGTGCCAGCAGTGCGGAGGGGGAATACACTGAAGCTTTCTTT.

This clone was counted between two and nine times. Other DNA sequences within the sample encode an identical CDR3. This chain's CDR3 is CASSLFPGQGVYEQYF. The DNA of the CDR3 is TGCGCCAGCAGCCTATTTCCGGGACAGGGGGTTTACGAGCAGTACTTC. The chain carries TRBV5-1 and TRBJ2-7; 11 bases fit TRBD1. CDR1 SGHRS and CDR2 YFSETQ come from the germline V gene. With V trimmed by 4 bases and J by 4 bases, 10 bases remained unmatched. The CDR3 length is 16 residues.

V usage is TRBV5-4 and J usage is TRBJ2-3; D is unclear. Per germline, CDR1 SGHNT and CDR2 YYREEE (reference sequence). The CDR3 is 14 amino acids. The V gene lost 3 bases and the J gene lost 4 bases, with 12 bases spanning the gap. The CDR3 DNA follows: TGTGCCAGCAGCTCCTACCTGATAGCAGATACGCAGTATTTT. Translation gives CASSSYLIADTQYF. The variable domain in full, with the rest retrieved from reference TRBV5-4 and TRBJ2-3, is ETGVTQSPTHLIKTRGQQVTLRCSSQSGHNTVSWYQQALGQGPQFIFQYYREEENGRGNFPPRFSGLQFPNYSSELNVNALELDDSALYLCASSSYLIADTQYFGPGTRLTVL.

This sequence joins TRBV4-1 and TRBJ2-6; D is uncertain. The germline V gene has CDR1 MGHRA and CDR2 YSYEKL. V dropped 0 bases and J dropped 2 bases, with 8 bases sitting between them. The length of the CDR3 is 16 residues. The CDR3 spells CASSQDPGAGANVLTF. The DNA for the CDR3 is TGCGCCAGCAGCCAAGATCCTGGTGCTGGGGCCAACGTCCTGACTTTC.

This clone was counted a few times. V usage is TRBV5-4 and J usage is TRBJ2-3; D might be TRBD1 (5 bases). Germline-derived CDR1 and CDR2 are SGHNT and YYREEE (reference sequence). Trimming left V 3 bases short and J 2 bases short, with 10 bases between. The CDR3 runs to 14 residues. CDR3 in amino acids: CASSWGGSTDTQYF. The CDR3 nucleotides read TGTGCCAGCAGCTGGGGCGGATCCACAGATACGCAGTATTTT.

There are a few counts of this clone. DNA of the CDR3: TGCGCCAGCAGCCCGATGACAGGCTTCGGCTACACCTTC. This translates into CASSPMTGFGYTF. The V call is TRBV5-1, the J call TRBJ1-2; a possible D gene is TRBD1 (6 bases). V was shortened by 4 bases and J by 8 bases, with 15 bases between the two germline ends. The germline V gene encodes CDR1 SGHRS and CDR2 YFSETQ. The CDR3 covers 13 residues.

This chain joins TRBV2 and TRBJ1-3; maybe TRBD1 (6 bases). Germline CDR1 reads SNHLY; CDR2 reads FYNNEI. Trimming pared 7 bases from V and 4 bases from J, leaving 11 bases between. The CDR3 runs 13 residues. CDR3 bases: TGTGCCAGCATGTCAGGGGCAGGAAACACCATATATTTT. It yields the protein CASMSGAGNTIYF.

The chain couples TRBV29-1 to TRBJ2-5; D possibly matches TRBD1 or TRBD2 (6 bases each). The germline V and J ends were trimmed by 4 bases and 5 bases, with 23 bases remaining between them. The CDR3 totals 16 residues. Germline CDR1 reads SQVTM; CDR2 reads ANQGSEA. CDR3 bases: TGCAGCGTTGTGGTTTCTGGGGTTCAAGGGGGGGAGACCCAGTACTTC. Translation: CSVVVSGVQGGETQYF.